These T cell receptor beta chains were read from a single sample in a study of chemoradiotherapy in HPV16-positive cancers. Clones were read by immunoSEQ multiplex PCR, and TCRdb kept only the in-frame ones, dropping some. The sample shows about 35,000 clones, approximately 90% of them seen only once. The material was blood, obtained from a patient who underwent chemoradiotherapy. These receptors were taken from a human donor with HPV-associated anogenital cancer. CDR3s include the opening cysteine and the closing phenylalanine or tryptophan. D genes are given only for firm matches.

cdr3_length,d_call,j_call,v_call,cdr3_aa
14,TRBD1,TRBJ2-7,TRBV4-1,CASSPDRGTYEQYF
16,.,TRBJ1-1,TRBV4-3,CASSQEGWDLNTEAFF
11,.,TRBJ2-5,TRBV20-1,CSAEGAETQYF
11,.,TRBJ1-4,TRBV29-1,CSVEGGEKLFF
14,.,TRBJ2-7,TRBV6-1,CASSSDSSSYEQYF
16,.,TRBJ1-3,TRBV28,CASRGPTGRDTNTIYF
13,TRBD1,TRBJ2-7,TRBV7-8,CASSEGQIYEQYF
12,TRBD1,TRBJ1-1,TRBV7-2,CASSIGGPEAFF
15,TRBD1,TRBJ2-1,TRBV10-2,CASSERDRGLNEQFF
16,.,TRBJ1-3,TRBV2,CASSENGAQAGNTIYF
15,TRBD2,TRBJ2-5,TRBV7-2,CASSVQAGGGETQYF
13,.,TRBJ2-5,TRBV5-6,CASETGIQETQYF
13,TRBD1,TRBJ1-1,TRBV7-6,CASSSGQGTEAFF
16,.,TRBJ2-3,TRBV11-3,CASSPVPGLSTDTQYF
15,TRBD1,TRBJ1-3,TRBV6-5,CASSWGQDSGNTIYF
17,TRBD1,TRBJ1-3,TRBV7-9,CASSLGPSGGSGNTIYF